This T cell receptor (beta chain) is drawn from a study of CD8+CD57+ T cells in acquired aplastic anemia. Study-level information: Mean DNA quantity obtained from sorted CD4+ and CD8+ cells was 2.5 to 4 ug.

Patients chosen for sequencing had shown CD8+CD57+ cell expansion by flow cytometry. Template material for TCR beta VDJ and CDR3 profiling consisted of genomic DNA. TCRdb re-called the reads through MiXCR, storing one row per CDR3 protein. The sample gives under 250,000 distinct CDR3 sequences, 65% of which show up once; roughly 64% is in the top ten. CDR1 and CDR2 (germline): LNHNV, YYDKDF (reference sequence). V was pared by 1 base and J by 6 bases, with 13 bases between. The CDR3 length is 16 residues. The chain carries TRBV15 and TRBJ1-6, with D tentatively TRBD1 (6 bases). The sequence was obtained from a human donor with aplastic anemia. The sample taken for sequencing was sorted CD4+, CD8+, or CD8+CD57+ T cells (not recorded which) from PBMCs. CDR3 in DNA: TGTGCCACCAGCAGAGGGGTACAGGGAAGTAATTCACCCCTCCACTTT. Its protein is CATSRGVQGSNSPLHF.